This T cell receptor (beta chain) was profiled in a study of blood T cells in healthy people across ages. General study findings and limits: Age brought a roughly linear fall in TCR beta diversity measured per million T cells.

As regards this clonotype: Its antigen is as yet unknown.

Germline V gene sequence: CDR1 MNHEY, CDR2 SMNVEV (reference sequence). V shed 8 bases and J 2 bases; nucleotides not matched to a gene: 17. This CDR3 has 19 residues. Next came a second PCR, run for about 6 to 12 cycles, which used a sample-barcoded 5' primer along with a J-beta primer mix. TCRdb reprocessed the 5' RACE reads with MiXCR, giving one entry per CDR3 protein. The repertoire holds just over 1 million distinct CDR3 sequences, 45% seen once, with 18% in the top ten. J is TRBJ2-1 and V is TRBV27, with 11 bases lining up with TRBD2. The material sequenced was blood. The receptor was derived from a woman aged 60-75 years in good health. The CDR3 coding sequence is TGTGCCAGCGCTGTGGTGGGACTAGCGGTAGGAAATGCCTACAATGAGCAGTTCTTC. Amino acid sequence: CASAVVGLAVGNAYNEQFF.